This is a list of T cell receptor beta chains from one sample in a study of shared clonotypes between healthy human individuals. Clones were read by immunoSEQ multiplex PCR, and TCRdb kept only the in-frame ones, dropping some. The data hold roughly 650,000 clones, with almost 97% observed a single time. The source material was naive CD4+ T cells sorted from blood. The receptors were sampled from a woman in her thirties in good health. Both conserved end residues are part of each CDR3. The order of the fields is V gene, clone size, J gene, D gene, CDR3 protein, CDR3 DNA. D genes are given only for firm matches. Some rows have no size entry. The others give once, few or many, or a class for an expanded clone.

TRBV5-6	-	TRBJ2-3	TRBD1	CASRKRGQGAFDTDTQYF	TGTGCCAGCAGAAAACGCGGGCAGGGGGCGTTCGATACAGATACGCAGTATTTT
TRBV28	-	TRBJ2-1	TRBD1	CASKRQGSNEQFF	TGTGCCAGCAAGCGACAGGGCTCCAATGAGCAGTTCTTC
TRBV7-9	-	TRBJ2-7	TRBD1	CASSRNRPGQIPYEQYF	TGTGCCAGCAGCAGGAACCGCCCGGGACAGATACCCTACGAGCAGTACTTC
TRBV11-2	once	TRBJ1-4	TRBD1	CASSLGSTGVGEKLFF	TGTGCCAGCAGCTTAGGCTCGACAGGGGTGGGTGAAAAACTGTTTTTT
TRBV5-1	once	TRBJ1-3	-	CASSLAPGSGNTIYF	TGCGCCAGCAGCTTGGCCCCAGGGTCTGGAAACACCATATATTTT
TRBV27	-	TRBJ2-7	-	CASSGVYRPYEQYF	TGTGCCAGCAGTGGGGTCTACAGACCTTACGAGCAGTACTTC
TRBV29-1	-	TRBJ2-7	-	CSVNSGADEQYF	TGCAGCGTTAACTCGGGGGCGGACGAGCAGTACTTC
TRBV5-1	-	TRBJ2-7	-	CASSLAASSYEQYF	TGCGCCAGCAGCTTGGCGGCCAGCTCCTACGAGCAGTACTTC
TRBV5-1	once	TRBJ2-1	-	CASSLEVGGPNEQFF	TGCGCCAGCAGCTTGGAGGTTGGGGGGCCCAATGAGCAGTTCTTC
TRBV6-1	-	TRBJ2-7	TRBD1	CASSEGVGTGGYEQYF	TGTGCCAGCAGTGAAGGGGTGGGGACAGGGGGCTACGAGCAGTACTTC
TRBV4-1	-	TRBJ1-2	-	CASSQDVRGGAQGYTF	TGCGCCAGCAGCCAAGATGTGAGGGGGGGCGCTCAGGGCTACACCTTC